One sample yielded the 27 T cell receptor beta chains listed below, sequenced in a study of cytomegalovirus exposure and HLA in healthy donors. With 60 Vbeta and 13 Jbeta primers, the PCR was carried out. The protocol was immunoSEQ multiplex PCR, while the TCRdb copy is restricted to in-frame clones and leaves out a portion. There are over 80,000 clones in the sample; about 70% occur only once, and approximately 3% lies in the top ten. Material for sequencing was PBMCs. These receptors all stem from a man aged 35 to 55 in good health and CMV-seronegative.

This sequence joins TRBV5-1 and TRBJ1-6; D ambiguous. CDR1 is SGHRS, CDR2 YFSETQ, per germline. The ends were cut back, 0 bases at V and 12 bases at J, with 7 bases in the middle. The CDR3 contains 12 residues. The CDR3 region is CASSLGEIPLHF. CDR3 in DNA: TGCGCCAGCAGCTTGGGTGAGATACCCCTCCACTTT.

The chain carries TRBV27 and TRBJ2-7, with TRBD1 as a possible D gene (6 bases). The germline V gene encodes CDR1 MNHEY and CDR2 SMNVEV (reference sequence). V was trimmed by 3 bases and J by 0 bases, leaving 9 bases between them. The CDR3 is made up of 14 amino acids. The CDR3: CASSFTGNSYEQYF. In DNA, the CDR3 is TGTGCCAGCAGTTTTACAGGGAACTCCTACGAGCAGTACTTC.

J is TRBJ1-1 and V is TRBV9; tentatively, D is TRBD1 (5 bases). V lost 3 bases, J lost 8 bases, and 14 bases lay in between. The CDR3 is made up of 13 amino acids. The germline CDR1 and CDR2 sequences are SGDLS and YYNGEE. The CDR3 DNA reads TGTGCCAGCAGCGCTACAGGATTCACCGAAGCTTTCTTT. It is translated as CASSATGFTEAFF.

Points on this clone: A read error may account for a junction end that differs from germline. The gene calls are TRBV18 and TRBJ1-3, with 7 bases that match TRBD1. The CDR3 runs to 17 residues. Germline values: CDR1 KGHSH, CDR2 LQKENI. The CDR3 here is CASSPQPLTGTGNTIYF. In nucleotides, the CDR3 is TGTGCCAGCTCGCCACAACCGCTGACAGGGACGGGAAACACCATATATTTT.

The chain couples TRBV7-9 to TRBJ2-5; a possible D gene is TRBD1 (5 bases). Germline loops: CDR1 SEHNR, CDR2 FQNEAQ (reference sequence). This CDR3 contains 13 residues. Trimming took 5 bases from V and 2 from J, leaving 9 bases between them. DNA for the CDR3: TGTGCCAGCAGCAACCAGGGACAAGAGACCCAGTACTTC. Translation: CASSNQGQETQYF.

This clone is a singleton in its sample. The chain has TRBV5-6 and TRBJ1-2; no firm D call. The CDR3 covers 13 residues. Trimming cost V 3 bases and J 6 bases, with 12 bases left between them. The germline CDR1 and CDR2 sequences are SGHDT and YYEEEE. The CDR3 spells CASSYYYKDGYTF. The DNA of the CDR3 is TGTGCCAGCAGCTACTACTACAAGGATGGCTACACCTTC.

The V and J genes are TRBV15 and TRBJ2-3, with 9 bases aligning to TRBD1. The CDR3 is 14 amino acids. V dropped 5 bases and J dropped 0; count of bases not matched to a gene: 0. Germline CDR1 reads LNHNV; CDR2 reads YYDKDF (reference sequence). The CDR3 DNA follows: TGTGCCACCAGCGGGACAGGGAGCACAGATACGCAGTATTTT. This encodes CATSGTGSTDTQYF.

V gene TRBV6-1 combines with J gene TRBJ2-7; TRBD2 might be the D (7 bases). V lost 0 bases and J lost 3, with 15 bases in between. CDR1 is MNHNS, CDR2 SASEGT, per germline. This CDR3 spans 16 amino acids. CDR3 loop: CASSEAGGAFFYEQYF. The DNA of the CDR3 is TGTGCCAGCAGTGAAGCGGGGGGGGCGTTTTTCTACGAGCAGTACTTC.

The chain links TRBV11-1 to TRBJ2-5; 8 bases align to TRBD1. The DNA end is a closer match to TRBJ2-7, so the J assignment may be wrong. This CDR3 has 12 residues. Germline V gene sequence: CDR1 SGHAT, CDR2 FQDESV (reference sequence). In nucleotides, the CDR3 is TGTGCCAGCGGACAGGGAACGGGCGAGCAGTACTTC. Its translation is CASGQGTGEQYF.

For this clone: The same CDR3 arises from other DNA sequences in this sample as well. V gene TRBV28 combines with J gene TRBJ1-1; tentative D call: TRBD1 (6 bases). This CDR3 region has 17 residues. Germline CDR1 MDHEN, CDR2 SYDVKM. The V end was cut by 5 bases, the J end by 4 bases, with 23 bases between. The CDR3 DNA is TGTGCCAGCAGTCTTGAGGGGGGGGTCATAGGGTTCACTGAAGCTTTCTTT. Protein sequence: CASSLEGGVIGFTEAFF.

CDR3 amino acids: CASSQATTGEEFF. The CDR3 nucleotides read TGTGCCAGCAGCCAAGCAACTACAGGGGAAGAGTTCTTC. The chain carries TRBV4-2 and TRBJ2-1, with TRBD1 identical over 7 bases. Losses at the gene ends were 1 base for V and 14 bases for J; bases not matched to a gene: 8. Germline CDR1 LGHNA, CDR2 YNFKEQ. The length of the CDR3 is 13 residues.

The sample holds a few counts of this clone. This sequence joins TRBV6-1 and TRBJ1-2; D is uncertain. The V end lost 1 base, the J end lost 8 bases, and 11 bases lay between the germline ends. This CDR3 is built from 13 residues. CDR1 and CDR2 from the germline V gene are MNHNS and SASEGT. CDR3 residues: CASSEESNRGYTF. CDR3 nucleotides: TGTGCCAGCAGTGAAGAATCTAACCGGGGCTACACCTTC.

Only one count was recorded for this clone. The chain recombines TRBV6-5 with TRBJ1-5; 8 bases fit TRBD1. The CDR3 sequence is 15 residues long. The J segment lost 5 bases and the V segment lost 5 bases, leaving 8 bases of the junction unmatched. Per the germline V gene, CDR1 is MNHEY and CDR2 is SVGAGI. CDR3 sequence reads: CASSLSGGNYQPQHF. CDR3 in DNA: TGTGCCAGCAGTCTCTCAGGGGGCAACTATCAGCCCCAGCATTTT.

The table lists this clone with a few counts. V usage is TRBV5-1 and J usage is TRBJ2-5; weak D call: TRBD2 (5 bases). The CDR3 runs to 13 residues. Trimming took off 6 bases at V and 3 bases at J, with 12 bases between the two ends. Germline-derived CDR1 and CDR2 are SGHRS and YFSETQ. The DNA for the CDR3 is TGCGCCAGCAATACGGGGTCGGAAGAGACCCAGTACTTC. As protein: CASNTGSEETQYF.

The chain employs TRBV12-5 and TRBJ2-7; 7 nucleotides match TRBD2. The CDR3 extends over 16 amino acids. V shed 0 bases and J 6 bases; nucleotides not matched to a gene: 11. The germline gives CDR1 LGHNT, CDR2 FRNRAP. The CDR3: CASGLVGWGGTPEQYF. The CDR3 DNA follows: TGTGCTAGTGGTTTGGTGGGGTGGGGGGGTACGCCCGAGCAGTACTTC.

The genes are TRBV4-3 and TRBJ2-5; D gene unclear. CDR3 length: 13 amino acids. CDR1 and CDR2 (germline): LGHNA, YSLEER. Trimming cost V 2 bases and J 5 bases, with 9 bases left between them. The CDR3 loop reads CASSQQVRETQYF. CDR3 DNA sequence: TGCGCCAGCAGCCAACAAGTTCGGGAGACCCAGTACTTC.

J is TRBJ2-2 and V is TRBV4-1; D might be TRBD1 (5 bases). This CDR3 contains 14 residues. Trimming shortened V by 6 bases and J by 2 bases, and 10 bases separated the two germline ends. The germline gives CDR1 MGHRA, CDR2 YSYEKL. The CDR3 protein is CASSRQGNTGELFF. As DNA, the CDR3 is TGCGCCAGCAGTCGGCAGGGCAACACCGGGGAGCTGTTTTTT.

The V gene is TRBV7-2, the J gene TRBJ1-2; D remains ambiguous. V gave up 0 bases and J gave up 4 bases, with 6 bases separating them. This CDR3 spans 13 amino acids. Germline CDR1 SGHTA, CDR2 FQGNSA. CDR3 DNA: TGTGCCAGCAGCTTAGCCGGAGGCTATGGCTACACCTTC. Amino acids: CASSLAGGYGYTF.

V is TRBV28 and J is TRBJ1-5, with D unresolved. Germline lookup yields CDR1 MDHEN and CDR2 SYDVKM. There are 15 residues in the CDR3. Trimming cost V 3 bases and J 4 bases, with 13 bases left between them. CDR3 residues: CASSFLVSLNQPQHF. CDR3 nucleotides: TGTGCCAGCAGTTTCTTGGTGTCCCTAAATCAGCCCCAGCATTTT.

The chain joins TRBV9 to TRBJ2-3, with a weak D call TRBD1 (6 bases). Between the trimmed V and J ends, which lost 3 bases and 0 bases, there was a span of 14 bases. The CDR3 is 16 residues long. In germline, CDR1 is SGDLS, CDR2 YYNGEE. CDR3 in DNA: TGTGCCAGCAGCGGGCGGACAGCCAAGAGCACAGATACGCAGTATTTT. Its translation is CASSGRTAKSTDTQYF.

This clone occurred a few times. V is TRBV7-6 and J is TRBJ1-1, with D hard to call. The germline V gene encodes CDR1 SGHVS and CDR2 FNYEAQ. Between the trimmed V and J ends, which lost 5 bases and 1 base, there was a span of 17 bases. The CDR3 sequence is 16 residues long. CDR3 nucleotides: TGTGCCAGCAGCCGACCACCCGCAGGCCCGAACACTGAAGCTTTCTTT. The encoded protein is CASSRPPAGPNTEAFF. The full variable domain, completed using reference TRBV7-6 and TRBJ1-1, is GAGVSQSPRYKVTKRGQDVALRCDPISGHVSLYWYRQALGQGPEFLTYFNYEAQQDKSGLPNDRFSAERPEGSISTLTIQRTEQRDSAMYRCASSRPPAGPNTEAFFGQGTRLTVV.

The chain is built from TRBV15 and TRBJ2-7; 9 nucleotides match TRBD1. Trimming cost V 3 bases and J 6 bases; bases outside gene matches: 6. The CDR3 contains 14 residues. The germline V gene encodes CDR1 LNHNV and CDR2 YYDKDF (reference sequence). The CDR3 loop is CATSSEGQGREQYF. As DNA, the CDR3 is TGTGCCACCAGCAGCGAGGGACAGGGCCGCGAGCAGTACTTC.

The chain employs TRBV25-1 and TRBJ2-7; tentative D call: TRBD2 (6 bases). The germline V gene encodes CDR1 MGHDK and CDR2 SYGVNS. This CDR3 spans 13 amino acids. V was pared by 6 bases and J by 1 base, with 10 bases between. In nucleotides, the CDR3 is TGTGCCAGCAGGGAGGGATCGTCCTACGAGCAGTACTTC. Its protein product is CASREGSSYEQYF.

This clone has more than one count but fewer than ten. The J gene is TRBJ2-1, the V gene TRBV19; the match to TRBD2 covers 9 bases. The CDR3 runs 16 residues. Germline CDR1 and CDR2: LNHDA and SQIVND (reference sequence). Unmatched junction bases numbered 10, after V lost 7 bases and J lost 3 bases. CDR3 loop: CASTPFAGGIYNEQFF. CDR3 in DNA: TGTGCCAGTACCCCCTTCGCGGGGGGGATCTACAATGAGCAGTTCTTC.

The rearrangement links TRBV6-1 to TRBJ2-5; 9 positions match TRBD1. Trimming took 6 bases from V and 2 from J; bases not matched to a gene: 7. The CDR3 consists of 15 residues. Germline CDR1 MNHNS, CDR2 SASEGT. The CDR3 is CASRRGTGIQETQYF. Here the CDR3 DNA reads TGTGCCAGCAGAAGGGGGACAGGGATACAAGAGACCCAGTACTTC.

This clone was seen a few times. The J gene is TRBJ1-2, the V gene TRBV10-2; possibly TRBD1 for D (5 bases). V was pared by 3 bases and J by 2 bases, with 7 bases between. Germline CDR1 and CDR2: WSHSY and SAAADI. This CDR3 has 13 amino acids. The chain's CDR3 is CASSDRVNYGYTF. The CDR3, as DNA: TGCGCCAGCAGTGACAGGGTCAACTATGGCTACACCTTC.

V and J are TRBV5-6 and TRBJ1-6; 10 bases line up with TRBD1. CDR3 length: 18 amino acids. Trimming at V came to 0 bases and at J to 7 bases, leaving 10 bases not matched to a gene. CDR1 and CDR2 from the germline V gene are SGHDT and YYEEEE. CDR3 sequence (DNA): TGTGCCAGCAGCTTGGGACAGGGGGCAGCCACTAGGAATTCACCCCTCCACTTT. Its translation is CASSLGQGAATRNSPLHF.